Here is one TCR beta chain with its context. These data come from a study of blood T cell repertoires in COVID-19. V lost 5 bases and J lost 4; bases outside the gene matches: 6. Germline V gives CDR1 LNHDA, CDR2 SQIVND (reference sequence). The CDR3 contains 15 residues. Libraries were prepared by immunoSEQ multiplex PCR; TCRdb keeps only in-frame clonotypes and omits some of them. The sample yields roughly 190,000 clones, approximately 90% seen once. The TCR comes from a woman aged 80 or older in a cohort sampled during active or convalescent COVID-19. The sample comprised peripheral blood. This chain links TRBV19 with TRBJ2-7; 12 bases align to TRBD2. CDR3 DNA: TGTGCCAGTAGTGCTACTAGCGGGGGGCGGTACGAGCAGTACTTC. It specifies CASSATSGGRYEQYF.